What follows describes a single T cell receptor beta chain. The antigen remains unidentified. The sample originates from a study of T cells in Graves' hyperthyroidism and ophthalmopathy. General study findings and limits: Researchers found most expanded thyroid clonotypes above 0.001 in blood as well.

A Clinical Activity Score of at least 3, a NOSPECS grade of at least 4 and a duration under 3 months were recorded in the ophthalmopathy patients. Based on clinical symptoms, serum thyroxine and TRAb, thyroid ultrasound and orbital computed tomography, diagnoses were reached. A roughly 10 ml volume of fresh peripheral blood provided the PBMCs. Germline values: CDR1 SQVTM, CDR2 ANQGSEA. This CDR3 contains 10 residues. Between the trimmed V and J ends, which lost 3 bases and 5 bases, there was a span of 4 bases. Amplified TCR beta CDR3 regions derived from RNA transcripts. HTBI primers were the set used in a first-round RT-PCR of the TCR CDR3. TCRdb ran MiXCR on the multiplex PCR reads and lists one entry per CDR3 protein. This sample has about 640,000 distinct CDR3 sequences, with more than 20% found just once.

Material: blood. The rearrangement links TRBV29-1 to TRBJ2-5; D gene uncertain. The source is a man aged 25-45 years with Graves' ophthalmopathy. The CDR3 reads CSVDVETQYF. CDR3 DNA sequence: TGCAGCGTTGATGTTGAGACCCAGTACTTC.